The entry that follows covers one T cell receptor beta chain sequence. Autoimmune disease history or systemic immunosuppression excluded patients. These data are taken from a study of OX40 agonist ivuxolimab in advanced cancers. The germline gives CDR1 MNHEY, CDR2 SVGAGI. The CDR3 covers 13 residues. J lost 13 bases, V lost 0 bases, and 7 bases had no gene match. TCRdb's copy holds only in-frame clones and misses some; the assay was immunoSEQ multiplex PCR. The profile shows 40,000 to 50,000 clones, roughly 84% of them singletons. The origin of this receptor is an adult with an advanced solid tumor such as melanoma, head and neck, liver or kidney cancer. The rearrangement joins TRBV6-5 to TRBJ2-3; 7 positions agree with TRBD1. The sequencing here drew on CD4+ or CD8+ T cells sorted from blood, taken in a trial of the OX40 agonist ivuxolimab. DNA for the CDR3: TGTGCCAGCAGTTACTCGACTACAGGGGAAAAGTATTTT. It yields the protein CASSYSTTGEKYF.